This T cell receptor (beta chain) was captured by sequencing in a study of CD8 T cells in Susac syndrome. Sequencing of TCR beta drew on CD8+ and CD4+ T cells from blood. This clonotype has more than one count but fewer than ten. Germline assignment: CDR1 SNHLY and CDR2 FYNNEI. CDR3 size: 15 residues. V lost 8 bases, J lost 3 bases, and 9 bases stayed unmatched. About 0.5 to 1 ug RNA was reverse transcribed with random hexamers. Across 54 Vbeta and 13 Jbeta, TCR beta CDR3 was amplified with immunoSEQ multiplex PCR. One entry per CDR3 protein results from TCRdb running MiXCR on the immunoSEQ multiplex PCR reads. Counted here are 350,000 to 550,000 distinct CDR3 sequences, about 85% occurring once; the ten biggest clones make up about 0.1%.

This receptor was obtained from a human donor with multiple sclerosis. The chain employs TRBV2 and TRBJ1-5; 8 bases are shared with TRBD1. Sequenced input: CD8+ T cells from PBMCs. The CDR3 bases are TGTGCCAGCGGTGGACAGGGCGTTGACAATCAGCCCCAGCATTTT. It translates to CASGGQGVDNQPQHF.